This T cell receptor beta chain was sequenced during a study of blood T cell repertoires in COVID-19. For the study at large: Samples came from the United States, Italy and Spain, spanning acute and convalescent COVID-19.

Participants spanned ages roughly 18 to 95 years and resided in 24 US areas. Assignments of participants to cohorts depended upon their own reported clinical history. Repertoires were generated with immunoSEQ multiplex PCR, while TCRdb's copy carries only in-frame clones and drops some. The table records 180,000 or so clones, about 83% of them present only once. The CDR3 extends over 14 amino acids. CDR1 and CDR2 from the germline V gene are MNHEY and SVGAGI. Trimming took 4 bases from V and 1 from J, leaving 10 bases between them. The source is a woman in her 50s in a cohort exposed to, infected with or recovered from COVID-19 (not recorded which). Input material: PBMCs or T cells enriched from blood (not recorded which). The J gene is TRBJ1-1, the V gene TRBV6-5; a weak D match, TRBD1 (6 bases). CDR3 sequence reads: CASSLGGSNTEAFF. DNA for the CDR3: TGTGCCAGCAGTTTAGGGGGTTCGAACACTGAAGCTTTCTTT.